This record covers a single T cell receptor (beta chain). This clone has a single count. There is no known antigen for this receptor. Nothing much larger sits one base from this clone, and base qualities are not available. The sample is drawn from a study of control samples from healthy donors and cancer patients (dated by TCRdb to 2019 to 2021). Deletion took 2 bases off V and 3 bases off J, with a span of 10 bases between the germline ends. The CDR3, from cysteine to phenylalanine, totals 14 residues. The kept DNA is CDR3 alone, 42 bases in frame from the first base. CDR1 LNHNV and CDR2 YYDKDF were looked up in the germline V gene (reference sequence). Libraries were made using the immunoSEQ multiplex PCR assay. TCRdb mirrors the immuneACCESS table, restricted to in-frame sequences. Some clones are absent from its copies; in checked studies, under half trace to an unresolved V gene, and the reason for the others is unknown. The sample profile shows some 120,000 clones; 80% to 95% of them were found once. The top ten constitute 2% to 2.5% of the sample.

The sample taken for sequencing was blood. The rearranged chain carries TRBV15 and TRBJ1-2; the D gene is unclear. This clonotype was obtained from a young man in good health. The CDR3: CATSRPQGHYGYTF. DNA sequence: TGTGCCACCAGCAGACCCCAAGGGCACTATGGCTACACCTTC.